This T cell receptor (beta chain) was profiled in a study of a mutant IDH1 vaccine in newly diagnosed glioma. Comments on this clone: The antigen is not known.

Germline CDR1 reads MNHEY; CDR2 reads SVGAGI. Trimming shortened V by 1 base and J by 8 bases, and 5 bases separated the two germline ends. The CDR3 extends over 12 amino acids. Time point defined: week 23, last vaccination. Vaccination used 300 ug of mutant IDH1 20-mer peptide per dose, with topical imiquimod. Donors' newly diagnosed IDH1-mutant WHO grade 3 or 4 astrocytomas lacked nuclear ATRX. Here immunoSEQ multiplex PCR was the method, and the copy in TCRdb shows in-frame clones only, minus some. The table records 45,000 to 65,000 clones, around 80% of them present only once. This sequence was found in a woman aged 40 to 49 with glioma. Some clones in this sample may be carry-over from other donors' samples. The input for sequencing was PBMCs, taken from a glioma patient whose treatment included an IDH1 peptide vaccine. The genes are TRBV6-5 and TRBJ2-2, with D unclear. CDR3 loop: CASSYLEGELFF. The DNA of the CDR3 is TGTGCCAGCAGTTACTTGGAGGGGGAGCTGTTTTTT.